This entry features one T cell receptor (beta chain) sequence. No antigen is known for it. This entry belongs to a study of beta chain features in type 1 diabetes. Study observations and caveats: The study found moderately but significantly shorter TCRB CDR3s in all four CD4+ subsets of Type 1 diabetes patients.

Expressed TCRB transcripts got sequenced, as all isolated RNA was reverse transcribed. There were 3.5 million to 4.5 million reads on average in the naive, central memory and regulatory T cell samples. Repertoires were generated with immunoSEQ multiplex PCR, while TCRdb's copy carries only in-frame clones and drops some. Among just over 450,000 clones listed, about 29% were seen once. The CDR3 sequence is 15 residues long. Between the trimmed V and J ends, which lost 4 bases and 5 bases, there was a span of 18 bases. Germline V gene data show CDR1 as SGDLS and CDR2 as YYNGEE. The sequence came from a man between 18 and 35 years old in good health. The sequenced material came from naive CD4+ T cells from blood. The chain links TRBV9 to TRBJ2-5; a possible D gene is TRBD2 (6 bases). This chain's CDR3 is CASSPLHARGETQYF. The CDR3 nucleotides read TGTGCCAGCAGCCCACTGCACGCCCGGGGGGAGACCCAGTACTTC.